Below, 9 T cell receptor beta chains from the same sample are listed, as sequenced in a study of early T cells in non-severe SARS-CoV-2 infection (dated by TCRdb to the early 2020s). The library was produced with 5' RACE. Sequenced using a NextSeq 500. The public reads were run again by TCRdb, first through fastp at Q25 and then through MiXCR, and only productive beta chains were kept. Each CDR3 protein gets just one entry, which takes the most common genes and DNA from the rows behind it. The sample table lists tens of thousands of distinct CDR3 sequences, roughly 10% of them with a count of one. The top ten hold 8.5% to 9.5% of the sample. What was sequenced was whole blood. These receptors came from an adult who was a healthcare worker with PCR-confirmed SARS-CoV-2 infection or an uninfected control (not recorded which).

There are many counts of this clonotype. V is TRBV19 and J is TRBJ1-5, with TRBD1 as a possible D gene (5 bases). From germline, CDR1 is LNHDA and CDR2 SQIVND (reference sequence). The CDR3 runs 15 residues. Trimming took off 0 bases at V and 9 bases at J, with 15 bases between the two ends. The DNA for the CDR3 is TGTGCCAGTAGTATAGATTCGGGACCTGGGGGGCCCCAGCATTTT. Amino acid sequence: CASSIDSGPGGPQHF.

The sample holds many counts of this clonotype. The chain combines TRBV6-1 with TRBJ1-1; TRBD1 aligns across 8 bases. The V and J ends lost 1 base and 6 bases, in that order; junction bases with no gene match: 1. The CDR3 loop spans 13 amino acids. Germline CDR1 MNHNS, CDR2 SASEGT. The CDR3 is CASSEDRGAEAFF. The CDR3 region has the DNA TGTGCCAGCAGTGAAGACAGGGGGGCTGAAGCTTTCTTT.

This clonotype was detected ten times or more. The chain is built from TRBV5-4 and TRBJ2-1; TRBD2 matches at 8 bases. The V and J ends lost 0 bases and 2 bases, in that order; junction bases with no gene match: 1. Per germline, CDR1 SGHNT and CDR2 YYREEE (reference sequence). This CDR3 spans 15 amino acids. The chain's CDR3 is CASSLDSGAYNEQFF. The CDR3 DNA reads TGTGCCAGCAGCTTGGATAGCGGGGCCTACAATGAGCAGTTCTTC.

This clonotype was recorded at least ten times. The chain recombines TRBV20-1 with TRBJ2-1; D is tentatively TRBD1 or TRBD2 (5 bases each). CDR1 and CDR2 from the germline V gene are DFQATT and SNEGSKA (reference sequence). This CDR3 is built from 15 residues. Trimming removed 4 bases from V and 5 bases from J, with 18 bases in between. CDR3 nucleotides: TGCAGTGCTATCACCGGGACCTCCCTGCACAATGAGCAGTTCTTC. This gives the protein CSAITGTSLHNEQFF.

This clonotype was detected only a few times. This chain links TRBV6-2 or TRBV6-3 with TRBJ1-5; D unclear. The germline V and J ends were trimmed by 6 bases and 2 bases, with 14 bases remaining between them. Germline V gives CDR1 MNHEY, CDR2 SVGEGT. This CDR3 contains 15 residues. The DNA for the CDR3 is TGTGCCAGCAGCTCGCGACCGACTGGCAATCAGCCCCAGCATTTT. Translating gives CASSSRPTGNQPQHF.

This clonotype has a handful of counts. The J gene is TRBJ2-3, the V gene TRBV29-1; perhaps TRBD1 as D (5 bases). The CDR3 runs to 14 residues. Per the germline V gene, CDR1 is SQVTM and CDR2 is ANQGSEA. V was pared by 4 bases and J by 1 base, with 12 bases between. The CDR3 DNA follows: TGCAGCGTTGTGGGGCGGTTTGGCACAGATACGCAGTATTTT. It translates to CSVVGRFGTDTQYF.

This clonotype was seen repeatedly, ten times or more. V gene TRBV11-2 combines with J gene TRBJ2-3; 12 positions agree with TRBD2. Germline values: CDR1 SGHAT, CDR2 FQNNGV. This CDR3 spans 19 amino acids. Germline trimming cut 1 base from V and 1 base from J; bases unmatched to any gene: 9. The CDR3 DNA sequence: TGTGCCAGCAGCTTAGTGGCGACTAGCGGGAGTGGCCGCACAGATACGCAGTATTTT. Translating gives CASSLVATSGSGRTDTQYF.

This clonotype appeared many times. The V gene is TRBV5-1, the J gene TRBJ2-1; 8 bases map to TRBD2. CDR3 length equals 15 residues. The junction had 6 bases not matched to a gene; V was cut back by 0 bases and J by 7 bases. From germline, CDR1 is SGHRS and CDR2 YFSETQ. CDR3 region: CASSLVIAGSNEQFF. CDR3 DNA: TGCGCCAGCAGCTTGGTGATAGCGGGATCGAATGAGCAGTTCTTC.

This clonotype was counted between two and nine times. The J gene is TRBJ2-6, the V gene TRBV9, with D unclear. The CDR3 extends over 14 amino acids. Germline V gene sequence: CDR1 SGDLS, CDR2 YYNGEE. Trimming left V 2 bases short and J 1 base short, with 4 bases between. DNA of the CDR3: TGTGCCAGCAGCGTTCAGTCTGGGGCCAACGTCCTGACTTTC. Its protein product is CASSVQSGANVLTF.